The clone carrying this T cell receptor (beta chain) has just a few counts. CDR1 is KGHSH, CDR2 LQKENI, per germline. After removal of 3 bases from V and 2 bases from J, the junction contained 4 bases not matched to a gene. This CDR3 comprises 14 residues. In the authors' methods: Reference gene primer amplification gave nucleated cell count estimates. The protocol was immunoSEQ multiplex PCR, while the TCRdb copy is restricted to in-frame clones and leaves out a portion. V, J and clone size were drawn from that table, and D and trimming were deduced from the DNA. The sample has 150,000 or so clones, 65% to 85% seen once. These data originate in a study of blood T cell repertoires in COVID-19.

Sequencing was performed on peripheral blood. This clonotype originated in a woman aged 55 to 70 with acute or convalescent COVID-19. The chain employs TRBV18 and TRBJ2-7; TRBD1 matches 7 bases. The CDR3 nucleotides read TGTGCCAGCTCACCTACCGACAGGGCCTACGAGCAGTACTTC. Its translation: CASSPTDRAYEQYF.